This TCR beta chain was found in a study of neurological immune-mediated disorders. Turning to the study itself: In a group of around 35 multiple sclerosis patients, some 31 had the relapsing-remitting type and 3 had the secondary progressive type. Findings of the study overall: The multiple sclerosis repertoire cluster had no clinical or MRI correlate.

Every sequencing run drew on 15-18 subjects and yielded over 200 million TCR-beta sequences. MiXCR, applied by TCRdb to the 5' RACE reads, yields one record per CDR3 protein. This table has 45,000 or so distinct CDR3 sequences, around 3.3% appearing once. CDR3 length: 14 residues. Trimming took off 5 bases at V and 6 bases at J, with 16 bases between the two ends. The germline CDR1 and CDR2 sequences are MNHNS and SASEGT. With respect to this clonotype: Its target is not known.

Libraries used 2 million unsorted PBMCs kept frozen in RNAlater. The material sequenced was PBMCs. This receptor was identified in a woman aged 45 to 65 with multiple sclerosis. The V call is TRBV6-1, the J call TRBJ1-1; a possible D gene is TRBD1 (5 bases). CDR3 amino acids: CASSLQERAAEAFF. As DNA, the CDR3 is TGTGCCAGCAGTTTACAGGAGAGGGCAGCTGAAGCTTTCTTT.